These 11 T cell receptor beta chains originate from one sample sequenced in a study of shared clonotypes between healthy human individuals. Naive CD8 cells comprised CD45RO-negative, CCR7-positively selected cells, excluding terminally differentiated effector memory CD45RA+ cells. Profiling relied on immunoSEQ multiplex PCR, and the TCRdb table lists in-frame clones only, not all of them. The sample lists roughly 2,000,000 clones, about 95% occurring once. The sample comprised naive CD8+ T cells sorted from blood. The receptors stem from a man between 18 and 35 years old in good health.

The chain carries TRBV9 and TRBJ2-3, with a weak D call TRBD2 (5 bases). The V end lost 0 bases, the J end lost 4 bases, and 12 bases lay between the germline ends. CDR1 SGDLS and CDR2 YYNGEE come from the germline V gene. There are 15 residues in the CDR3. CDR3 region: CASSVVPGRADTQYF. CDR3 coding DNA: TGTGCCAGCAGCGTAGTCCCGGGGAGAGCAGATACGCAGTATTTT.

A remark on this clone: The same CDR3 can be traced to other DNA sequences in this sample. V is TRBV5-4 and J is TRBJ2-5; 12 bases are shared with TRBD2. Trimming cost V 3 bases and J 5 bases; bases outside gene matches: 5. This CDR3 has 15 amino acids. Per germline, CDR1 SGHNT and CDR2 YYREEE (reference sequence). The CDR3 loop is CASSSGLAGGETQYF. The DNA of the CDR3 is TGTGCCAGCAGCTCGGGACTAGCGGGCGGGGAGACCCAGTACTTC.

This chain connects TRBV2 to TRBJ2-5; 12 bases fit TRBD2. V gave up 3 bases and J gave up 5 bases; unmatched junction bases: 7. CDR3 length: 16 residues. Germline loops: CDR1 SNHLY, CDR2 FYNNEI. DNA of the CDR3: TGTGCCAGCAGTGATTCTGGTCTAGCGGGGGGGGAGACCCAGTACTTC. It yields the protein CASSDSGLAGGETQYF.

As regards this clone: The same CDR3 arises from other DNA sequences in this sample as well. The gene calls are TRBV4-1 and TRBJ2-7; D may be TRBD1 (6 bases). Trimming stripped 1 base from V and 0 bases from J, with 10 bases between. This CDR3 has 15 residues. In germline, CDR1 is MGHRA, CDR2 YSYEKL. The chain's CDR3 is CASSQGSGASYEQYF. CDR3 nucleotides: TGCGCCAGCAGCCAAGGGTCAGGGGCCTCCTACGAGCAGTACTTC.

This clone has only a few counts. The V call is TRBV7-9, the J call TRBJ2-4; 8 bases agree with TRBD2. J lost 7 bases, V lost 0 bases, and 5 bases had no gene match. CDR3 length: 15 residues. In germline, CDR1 is SEHNR, CDR2 FQNEAQ (reference sequence). The CDR3 sequence is CASSLAGLGGNIQYF. CDR3 bases: TGTGCCAGCAGCTTAGCGGGACTAGGAGGGAACATTCAGTACTTC.

CDR3 DNA sequence: TGTGCCAGCAGTTACTCGGAGGGTGTGTCGTGGCAGTTCTTC. This translates into CASSYSEGVSWQFF. The genes are TRBV6-5 and TRBJ2-1, with a possible D match to TRBD2 (6 bases). The V gene's germline CDR1 is MNHEY and CDR2 SVGAGI. There are 14 residues in the CDR3. The germline V and J ends were trimmed by 0 bases and 12 bases, with 15 bases remaining between them.

Comment on this clone: Other DNA sequences from this sample encode an identical CDR3 as well. The chain combines TRBV6-5 with TRBJ1-2, with 7 positions matching TRBD1. Germline CDR1 reads MNHEY; CDR2 reads SVGAGI. This CDR3 contains 14 residues. Trimming at V came to 2 bases and at J to 2 bases, leaving 2 bases not matched to a gene. The CDR3 DNA follows: TGTGCCAGCAGTTACGGGGGACAGAACTATGGCTACACCTTC. Protein: CASSYGGQNYGYTF.

Only one count was recorded for this clone. This chain links TRBV6-1 with TRBJ2-2; D is perhaps TRBD1 or TRBD2 (5 bases each). This CDR3 comprises 15 residues. V dropped 1 base and J dropped 4 bases, with 10 bases sitting between them. Germline V CDR1 and CDR2: MNHNS, SASEGT. The CDR3: CASSEGAGTTGELFF. In DNA, the CDR3 is TGTGCCAGCAGTGAAGGGGCAGGGACCACCGGGGAGCTGTTTTTT.

Of note for this clone: This sample includes further DNA sequences coding for the same CDR3. The V call is TRBV5-4, the J call TRBJ2-7; D gene unclear. CDR3 length: 12 amino acids. V lost 2 bases and J 3 bases, leaving 6 bases between the germline ends. Germline lookup yields CDR1 SGHNT and CDR2 YYREEE (reference sequence). CDR3 in amino acids: CASSFLDYEQYF. DNA of the CDR3: TGTGCCAGCAGCTTTCTGGACTACGAGCAGTACTTC.

This chain joins TRBV30 and TRBJ2-1; either TRBD1 or TRBD2 may supply D (6 bases each). Germline V CDR1 and CDR2: GTSNPN, SVGIG (reference sequence). This CDR3 is 14 amino acids long. V was clipped by 3 bases and J by 0 bases, with 9 bases between them. CDR3 residues: CAWSGGRSYNEQFF. The CDR3 bases are TGTGCCTGGAGCGGGGGCCGCTCCTACAATGAGCAGTTCTTC.

The chain uses TRBV5-1 and TRBJ1-2; the match to TRBD1 covers 7 bases. This CDR3 region has 13 residues. V lost 4 bases, J lost 2 bases, and 2 bases stayed unmatched. Germline V gene sequence: CDR1 SGHRS, CDR2 YFSETQ. CDR3 sequence reads: CASSEGQNYGYTF. For the CDR3, the DNA is TGCGCCAGCAGCGAGGGACAGAACTATGGCTACACCTTC.